The 17 T cell receptor beta chains below were found in one sample sequenced in a study of blood T cell repertoires in COVID-19. Generated by immunoSEQ multiplex PCR, the TCRdb table keeps only in-frame clones and is missing some. Among 75,000 to 80,000 clones listed, 70% to 90% were seen once. Sample: peripheral blood. The receptors originated from a man aged 55 to 70 with COVID-19, enrolled during active disease.

V gene TRBV2 combines with J gene TRBJ2-1; tentative D call: TRBD2 (5 bases). Trimming removed 4 bases at V and 2 bases at J, with 15 bases between. CDR1 is SNHLY, CDR2 FYNNEI, per germline. The CDR3 length is 16 residues. CDR3 sequence (DNA): TGTGCCAGCAGTGTTCGCGGGCTCTCCCCCTACAATGAGCAGTTCTTC. Protein: CASSVRGLSPYNEQFF.

The chain joins TRBV12-3 or TRBV12-4 to TRBJ1-5; no clear D. V dropped 4 bases and J dropped 4 bases, with 8 bases sitting between them. This CDR3 has 13 amino acids. CDR3 region: CASSSSLNQPQHF. The CDR3 DNA reads as TGTGCCAGCAGTTCGAGTTTAAATCAGCCCCAGCATTTT.

This clone turned up a few times. The rearrangement uses TRBV6-4 and TRBJ1-6; D not resolved. The CDR3 length is 13 residues. The germline gives CDR1 MRHNA, CDR2 SNTAGT. Trimming left V 3 bases short and J 6 bases short, with 6 bases between. The CDR3 coding sequence is TGTGCCAGCAGTGAAGAGGTTAATTCACCCCTCCACTTT. Amino acid sequence: CASSEEVNSPLHF.

The chain joins TRBV28 to TRBJ2-7; D gene unclear. V was cut by 3 bases and J by 2 bases, with 8 bases left in between. This CDR3 is built from 13 residues. In germline, CDR1 is MDHEN, CDR2 SYDVKM. The CDR3 protein is CASSFYSTYEQYF. The CDR3 DNA follows: TGTGCCAGCAGTTTCTACAGCACCTACGAGCAGTACTTC.

The chain has TRBV9 and TRBJ2-7; 10 positions match TRBD2. Germline trimming cut 2 bases from V and 6 bases from J; bases unmatched to any gene: 5. Germline V CDR1 and CDR2: SGDLS, YYNGEE. The CDR3 consists of 14 residues. DNA of the CDR3: TGTGCCAGCAGCGTCACTAGCGGGAATTTCGAGCAGTACTTC. Amino acid sequence: CASSVTSGNFEQYF.

V and J are TRBV10-3 and TRBJ2-1; TRBD2 matches 7 bases. From germline, CDR1 is ENHRY and CDR2 SYGVKD. The CDR3 totals 15 residues. J lost 5 bases, V lost 4 bases, and 8 bases had no gene match. The CDR3 nucleotides read TGTGCCATCAGTGCTTCGGCGGGGGAGAACAATGAGCAGTTCTTC. Its protein is CAISASAGENNEQFF.

The V gene is TRBV7-2, the J gene TRBJ1-2; D is perhaps TRBD1 (5 bases). This CDR3 is 14 amino acids long. CDR1 is SGHTA and CDR2 is FQGNSA in the germline V gene. The V end was cut by 2 bases, the J end by 2 bases, with 9 bases between. The CDR3 DNA follows: TGTGCCAGCAGCTTATTGACAGCCAACTATGGCTACACCTTC. It translates to CASSLLTANYGYTF.

This clone was seen a handful of times. The chain carries TRBV5-1 and TRBJ1-6; the match to TRBD1 covers 8 bases. Germline V gene data show CDR1 as SGHRS and CDR2 as YFSETQ. Trimming removed 5 bases from V and 5 bases from J; junction bases left unmatched: 3. The CDR3 runs 14 residues. The CDR3 region has the DNA TGCGCCAGCAGAGGGACAGGCAATAATTCACCCCTCCACTTT. It specifies CASRGTGNNSPLHF. The complete variable domain, with remaining parts taken from reference TRBV5-1 and TRBJ1-6, reads KAGVTQTPRYLIKTRGQQVTLSCSPISGHRSVSWYQQTPGQGLQFLFEYFSETQRNKGNFPGRFSGRQFSNSRSEMNVSTLELGDSALYLCASRGTGNNSPLHFGNGTRLTVT.

This chain connects TRBV7-2 to TRBJ2-1; tentative D call: TRBD2 (5 bases). The length of the CDR3 is 14 residues. V gave up 5 bases and J gave up 8 bases, with 16 bases separating them. Germline CDR1 SGHTA, CDR2 FQGNSA. The CDR3 sequence is CASSQMEVRDEQFF. The CDR3 nucleotides are TGTGCCAGCAGCCAGATGGAGGTGCGGGATGAGCAGTTCTTC.

CDR3 nucleotide sequence: TGTGCCAGCAGCCAAGGGCTAGCGACCTACAATGAGCAGTTCTTC. Translated, it gives CASSQGLATYNEQFF. This sequence joins TRBV3-1 (or the pseudogene TRBV3-2) and TRBJ2-1; tentative D call: TRBD2 (6 bases). This CDR3 spans 15 amino acids. Germline V CDR1 and CDR2: LGHDT, YNNKEL (reference sequence). Trimming removed 1 base from V and 2 bases from J, with 9 bases in between.

The chain recombines TRBV7-9 with TRBJ2-5; perhaps TRBD2 as D (6 bases). Per the germline V gene, CDR1 is SEHNR and CDR2 is FQNEAQ (reference sequence). This CDR3 has 16 amino acids. V dropped 5 bases and J dropped 4 bases, with 20 bases sitting between them. The chain's CDR3 is CASSPTWGVEGETQYF. CDR3 DNA sequence: TGTGCCAGCAGCCCAACCTGGGGGGTGGAGGGAGAGACCCAGTACTTC.

V and J are TRBV5-1 and TRBJ2-1, with 9 nucleotides matching TRBD2. The junction had 16 bases not matched to a gene; V was cut back by 0 bases and J by 9 bases. Germline V gene lookup returns CDR1 SGHRS and CDR2 YFSETQ. This CDR3 is built from 18 residues. CDR3 protein: CASSLGTSASRGLGEQFF. DNA for the CDR3: TGCGCCAGCAGCTTGGGGACTAGCGCGAGTAGGGGTTTGGGTGAGCAGTTCTTC.

V usage is TRBV7-9 and J usage is TRBJ2-1, with TRBD2 identical over 10 bases. CDR1 is SEHNR and CDR2 is FQNEAQ in the germline V gene (reference sequence). The CDR3 is made up of 17 amino acids. The ends lost 1 base at V and 1 base at J; junction bases unmatched: 4. In nucleotides, the CDR3 is TGTGCCAGCAGCTTAGGGAGACTAGCGGGTTCCTACAATGAGCAGTTCTTC. This gives the protein CASSLGRLAGSYNEQFF.

This clone was detected once. The V call is TRBV9, the J call TRBJ1-1, with D uncertain. Looked up from germline, CDR1 is SGDLS and CDR2 is YYNGEE. V was clipped by 4 bases and J by 4 bases, with 8 bases between them. The CDR3 totals 12 residues. This CDR3 is CASSSRFTEAFF. In DNA form, the CDR3 reads TGTGCCAGCAGCTCTAGATTCACTGAAGCTTTCTTT.

The V and J genes are TRBV2 and TRBJ2-5, with TRBD1 matching 10 bases. CDR1 SNHLY and CDR2 FYNNEI come from the germline V gene. The CDR3 is 16 residues long. J lost 9 bases, V lost 4 bases, and 14 bases had no gene match. The CDR3 nucleotides read TGTGCCAGCAGTGCGGACGGGACAGGGGCCAGAGCGGCCCAGTACTTC. Its translation: CASSADGTGARAAQYF.

This sequence joins TRBV27 and TRBJ2-1, with D possibly TRBD2 on 6 matching bases. Trimming shortened V by 0 bases and J by 2 bases, and 20 bases separated the two germline ends. The CDR3 has 19 amino acids. The V gene's germline CDR1 is MNHEY and CDR2 SMNVEV (reference sequence). CDR3 protein: CASSLSDIGGVRAYNEQFF. The CDR3 DNA is TGTGCCAGCAGTTTATCCGATATCGGCGGGGTCCGGGCCTACAATGAGCAGTTCTTC.

The chain combines TRBV5-1 with TRBJ2-5; 12 bases are shared with TRBD2. The germline V gene has CDR1 SGHRS and CDR2 YFSETQ. J was trimmed by 1 base and V by 3 bases; bases with no gene match: 4. This CDR3 spans 16 amino acids. The CDR3 bases are TGCGCCAGCAGCTATGGACTAGCGGGAAGCCAAGAGACCCAGTACTTC. As protein: CASSYGLAGSQETQYF.